Below are 31 T cell receptor beta chains sequenced from a single sample in a study of T-cell reconstitution after alpha-beta-depleted transplantation in children. Preparation of the TCRbeta library used unique molecular identifiers. TCRdb re-analysed the PCR reads in MiXCR, keeping a single row per CDR3 protein. The sample holds some 600,000 distinct CDR3 sequences, approximately 13% seen once. This sample comprised PBMCs, mostly from graft donor cells, obtained 360 days after TCRalphabeta/CD19-depleted stem cell transplant. All receptors derive from a male patient younger than 18 who had a stem cell transplant for acute myeloid leukemia, so the T cells may come from the graft donor.

This clonotype was seen more than once but under ten times. The genes are TRBV28 and TRBJ2-2; 7 bases align to TRBD1. V was pared by 6 bases and J by 13 bases, with 5 bases of the junction left unmatched. The germline CDR1 and CDR2 sequences are MDHEN and SYDVKM. CDR3 length: 11 amino acids. CDR3 loop: CASSDREMLFF. DNA for the CDR3: TGTGCCAGCAGCGACAGGGAAATGCTGTTTTTT.

This clonotype was counted ten times or more. CDR3 amino acids: CASSSVPRDSQYNEQFF. CDR3 coding DNA: TGTGCCAGCAGCTCCGTACCCCGGGACAGTCAATACAATGAGCAGTTCTTC. The V gene is TRBV7-3, the J gene TRBJ2-1, with 7 bases identical to TRBD1. This CDR3 is built from 17 residues. V lost 4 bases and J lost 4; bases outside the gene matches: 13. Germline values: CDR1 SGHTA, CDR2 FQGTGA.

This clonotype has a handful of counts. This sequence joins TRBV4-2 and TRBJ2-5, with 12 bases lining up with TRBD1. This CDR3 region has 16 residues. After removal of 4 bases from V and 3 bases from J, the junction contained 6 bases not matched to a gene. Germline V gene data show CDR1 as LGHNA and CDR2 as YNFKEQ. The CDR3 sequence is CASSRLGTGGEETQYF. The CDR3 nucleotides read TGTGCCAGCAGCCGACTCGGGACAGGGGGCGAAGAGACCCAGTACTTC.

The chain has TRBV4-3 and TRBJ2-5; 7 bases fit TRBD2. The CDR3 totals 14 residues. Trimming took 2 bases from V and 5 from J; bases not matched to a gene: 5. Germline CDR1 LGHNA, CDR2 YSLEER. CDR3 in amino acids: CASSQLLADETQYF. CDR3 coding DNA: TGCGCCAGCAGCCAACTTCTAGCGGACGAGACCCAGTACTTC.

The V and J genes are TRBV6-2 or TRBV6-3 and TRBJ2-7; 7 nucleotides line up with TRBD1. CDR3 length: 12 amino acids. The germline CDR1 and CDR2 sequences are MNHEY and SVGEGT. Trimming took 6 bases from V and 5 from J; bases not matched to a gene: 4. CDR3 amino acids: CASRTGQDEQYF. The CDR3 nucleotides read TGTGCCAGCAGAACCGGACAGGACGAGCAGTACTTC.

The chain employs TRBV14 and TRBJ1-1; D is ambiguous. Germline V gene sequence: CDR1 SGHDN, CDR2 FVKESK. The CDR3 has 17 residues. The V and J ends lost 0 bases and 4 bases respectively, with 18 bases between them. For the CDR3, the DNA is TGTGCCAGCAGCCAAGATTCTTGGGCCTTTACTCTCACTGAAGCTTTCTTT. Residues: CASSQDSWAFTLTEAFF. The complete variable domain, with remaining parts taken from reference TRBV14 and TRBJ1-1, reads EAGVTQFPSHSVIEKGQTVTLRCDPISGHDNLYWYRRVMGKEIKFLLHFVKESKQDESGMPNNRFLAERTGGTYSTLKVQPAELEDSGVYFCASSQDSWAFTLTEAFFGQGTRLTVV.

The chain couples TRBV7-9 to TRBJ2-3; D may be TRBD2 (5 bases). Looked up from germline, CDR1 is SEHNR and CDR2 is FQNEAQ (reference sequence). CDR3 length: 15 amino acids. The V and J ends lost 7 bases and 2 bases respectively, with 16 bases between them. CDR3 sequence reads: CASIPLKRSTDTQYF. The CDR3, as DNA: TGTGCCAGCATCCCCCTCAAGCGGTCCACAGATACGCAGTATTTT.

This chain uses TRBV6-5 with TRBJ1-6; tentative D call: TRBD1 (5 bases). This CDR3 comprises 14 residues. Germline CDR1 MNHEY, CDR2 SVGAGI. The V end was cut by 4 bases, the J end by 9 bases, with 13 bases between. The CDR3 loop is CASSFTGETSPLHF. The CDR3 DNA sequence: TGTGCCAGCAGTTTTACGGGGGAGACTTCACCCCTCCACTTT.

This clonotype has only one observation. The chain is built from TRBV27 and TRBJ2-7; a weak D match, TRBD2 (6 bases). CDR3 length: 15 residues. Trimming left V 5 bases short and J 0 bases short, with 14 bases between. The germline gives CDR1 MNHEY, CDR2 SMNVEV (reference sequence). This CDR3 reads CASSISGISSYEQYF. The CDR3 nucleotides read TGTGCCAGCAGTATTAGCGGAATCAGCTCCTACGAGCAGTACTTC.

The chain carries TRBV20-1 and TRBJ2-1; TRBD2 aligns across 11 bases. Unmatched junction bases numbered 10, after V lost 6 bases and J lost 0 bases. The CDR3 covers 17 residues. Germline V lookup: CDR1 DFQATT, CDR2 SNEGSKA (reference sequence). The CDR3 DNA is TGCAGTGCCAAGGGACTAGCGGAGCTCATCTCCTACAATGAGCAGTTCTTC. Protein product: CSAKGLAELISYNEQFF.

This rearrangement joins TRBV6-5 to TRBJ2-7, with a possible D match to TRBD2 (5 bases). Germline-derived CDR1 and CDR2 are MNHEY and SVGAGI. The CDR3 length is 16 residues. V was trimmed by 2 bases and J by 1 base, leaving 15 bases between them. The CDR3 region is CASSYVAPSGSYEQYF. CDR3 nucleotides: TGTGCCAGCAGTTACGTAGCGCCAAGCGGTTCCTACGAGCAGTACTTC.

The CDR3 region is CATRKPTGLLLTGELFF. The CDR3 region has the DNA TGTGCCACCAGGAAGCCGACAGGGCTTCTGCTCACCGGGGAGCTGTTTTTT. The V and J genes are TRBV15 and TRBJ2-2; 7 bases fit TRBD1. The CDR3 consists of 17 residues. Germline loops: CDR1 LNHNV, CDR2 YYDKDF (reference sequence). After removal of 6 bases from V and 4 bases from J, the junction contained 14 bases not matched to a gene.

This clonotype has only a few counts. The chain links TRBV12-3 or TRBV12-4 to TRBJ2-7, with D perhaps TRBD1 (6 bases). V gave up 7 bases and J gave up 4 bases, with 14 bases separating them. The CDR3 is 13 amino acids. The DNA for the CDR3 is TGTGCCAGCACCCCCTCAGGGGTTTACGAGCAGTACTTC. Residues: CASTPSGVYEQYF.

This sequence joins TRBV15 and TRBJ2-6; 9 nucleotides match TRBD1. Trimming cost V 4 bases and J 1 base; bases outside gene matches: 8. Germline V gene sequence: CDR1 LNHNV, CDR2 YYDKDF (reference sequence). The CDR3 extends over 18 amino acids. In DNA form, the CDR3 reads TGTGCCACCAGCAAAAACGCGGGGACAGGGTCTGGGGCCAACGTCCTGACTTTC. It encodes CATSKNAGTGSGANVLTF.

The chain links TRBV5-1 to TRBJ2-7; TRBD1 agrees at 10 bases. Germline trimming cut 3 bases from V and 6 bases from J; bases unmatched to any gene: 12. CDR1 SGHRS and CDR2 YFSETQ come from the germline V gene. The CDR3 covers 16 residues. The CDR3 DNA follows: TGCGCCAGCAGCTCCATGATACGACAGGGGGCAGGCGAGCAGTACTTC. Its translation is CASSSMIRQGAGEQYF.

The chain employs TRBV6-5 and TRBJ2-1; 8 nucleotides align to TRBD2. V was pared by 2 bases and J by 9 bases, with 6 bases of the junction left unmatched. CDR3 length: 14 residues. CDR1 and CDR2 (germline): MNHEY, SVGAGI. CDR3 coding DNA: TGTGCCAGCAGTTACGCCGGACTAGCTGGTGAGCAGTTCTTC. Translating gives CASSYAGLAGEQFF.

This clonotype has just a few counts. The chain employs TRBV12-3 or TRBV12-4 and TRBJ1-1; D might be TRBD1 (6 bases). The CDR3 totals 13 residues. V was trimmed by 7 bases and J by 4 bases, leaving 13 bases between them. CDR3 sequence reads: CASNPGGATEAFF. CDR3 in DNA: TGTGCCAGCAACCCCGGGGGGGCCACTGAAGCTTTCTTT.

The chain recombines TRBV7-3 with TRBJ2-2, with 12 bases that match TRBD2. Trimming at V came to 4 bases and at J to 4 bases, leaving 13 bases not matched to a gene. Germline CDR1 is SGHTA and CDR2 is FQGTGA. This CDR3 has 19 amino acids. The CDR3 is CASSSSRTSGKVGTGELFF. The CDR3 DNA is TGTGCCAGCAGCTCGTCCCGGACTAGCGGGAAGGTGGGCACCGGGGAGCTGTTTTTT. The entire variable domain, with the rest obtained from reference TRBV7-3 and TRBJ2-2, is as follows: GAGVSQTPSNKVTEKGKYVELRCDPISGHTALYWYRQSLGQGPEFLIYFQGTGAADDSGLPNDRFFAVRPEGSVSTLKIQRTERGDSAVYLCASSSSRTSGKVGTGELFFGEGSRLTVL.

This clonotype was found a few times. This rearrangement joins TRBV20-1 to TRBJ2-1; maybe TRBD2 (7 bases). CDR1 and CDR2 (germline): DFQATT, SNEGSKA (reference sequence). The ends were cut back, 0 bases at V and 3 bases at J, with 15 bases in the middle. This CDR3 has 16 residues. In DNA, the CDR3 is TGCAGTGCTAGAGAAAGGGGGAGGGATTTCTACAATGAGCAGTTCTTC. Translated, it gives CSARERGRDFYNEQFF.

The V and J genes are TRBV10-3 and TRBJ2-1, with a possible D match to TRBD2 (6 bases). The V gene's germline CDR1 is ENHRY and CDR2 SYGVKD. Trimming shortened V by 0 bases and J by 10 bases, and 13 bases separated the two germline ends. This CDR3 is built from 14 residues. CDR3 nucleotide sequence: TGTGCCATCAGTGAGTCAGGCCCTAGCGAGGAGCAGTTCTTC. It translates to CAISESGPSEEQFF.

This clonotype occurred many times. The chain recombines TRBV10-3 with TRBJ2-3, with D possibly TRBD2 on 5 matching bases. Trimming took off 11 bases at V and 2 bases at J, with 17 bases between the two ends. The CDR3 runs to 14 residues. Germline assignment: CDR1 ENHRY and CDR2 SYGVKD. CDR3: CAAKRSGITDTQYF. CDR3 sequence (DNA): TGTGCCGCTAAACGGTCCGGGATCACAGATACGCAGTATTTT.

The chain recombines TRBV21-1 with TRBJ2-7; TRBD1 is the table's D call and was not checked against the DNA. TRBV21-1 is described as a pseudogene. The CDR3 contains 23 residues. The CDR3 protein is CASSKDEMDGSVQGGWSAYEQYF. The CDR3 DNA reads TGTGCCAGCAGCAAAGACGAAATGGATGGGTCCGTACAGGGTGGGTGGTCCGCCTACGAGCAGTACTTC.

This clonotype was observed at least ten times. CDR3 amino acids: CASSPGASLYNEQFF. The CDR3 DNA follows: TGTGCCAGCAGCCCCGGGGCTAGCCTTTACAATGAGCAGTTCTTC. The genes are TRBV7-2 and TRBJ2-1, with D possibly called TRBD1 or TRBD2 (5 bases each). Trimming took off 5 bases at V and 4 bases at J, with 15 bases between the two ends. Germline V lookup: CDR1 SGHTA, CDR2 FQGNSA. The length of the CDR3 is 15 residues.

V gene TRBV12-3 or TRBV12-4 combines with J gene TRBJ2-7; the match to TRBD1 covers 9 bases. The CDR3 is 15 residues long. V shed 5 bases and J 0 bases; nucleotides not matched to a gene: 5. The CDR3 nucleotides are TGTGCCAGCAGTCCGGGACAGGGATACTCCTACGAGCAGTACTTC. Encoded protein: CASSPGQGYSYEQYF.

This clonotype occurred a few times. V usage is TRBV12-3 or TRBV12-4 and J usage is TRBJ2-7, with D perhaps matching TRBD2 (5 bases). Trimming shortened V by 6 bases and J by 2 bases, and 14 bases separated the two germline ends. The CDR3 has 14 residues. In nucleotides, the CDR3 is TGTGCCAGCAGGCCAAGCGGACCCCCCTACGAGCAGTACTTC. It specifies CASRPSGPPYEQYF.

The chain employs TRBV28 and TRBJ2-3; 8 bases are shared with TRBD2. Per the germline V gene, CDR1 is MDHEN and CDR2 is SYDVKM. This CDR3 contains 15 residues. Unmatched junction bases numbered 6, after V lost 3 bases and J lost 4 bases. The CDR3 nucleotides are TGTGCCAGCAGTTTTCGGGGGGGCGGGCCAGATACGCAGTATTTT. The encoded protein is CASSFRGGGPDTQYF.

This chain uses TRBV14 with TRBJ1-1; D is perhaps TRBD1 (5 bases). CDR3 length: 14 amino acids. Trimming stripped 3 bases from V and 4 bases from J, with 12 bases between. Germline CDR1 is SGHDN and CDR2 is FVKESK. The CDR3 nucleotides are TGTGCCAGCAGCCACCAGACCGGGGGCACTGAAGCTTTCTTT. This codes for CASSHQTGGTEAFF.

This clonotype has more than one count but fewer than ten. The chain recombines TRBV7-9 with TRBJ2-3; D might be TRBD1 (5 bases). V lost 1 base and J lost 1, with 12 bases in between. The CDR3 contains 16 residues. Germline CDR1 reads SEHNR; CDR2 reads FQNEAQ (reference sequence). The CDR3 coding sequence is TGTGCCAGCAGCTTAGATCGGCAGGGCCGCACAGATACGCAGTATTTT. Its translation is CASSLDRQGRTDTQYF.

The genes are TRBV7-2 and TRBJ2-1, with TRBD1 as a possible D gene (5 bases). This CDR3 contains 12 residues. Per the germline V gene, CDR1 is SGHTA and CDR2 is FQGNSA. Trimming took 5 bases from V and 9 from J, leaving 11 bases between them. In DNA form, the CDR3 reads TGTGCCAGCAGCGACCCAGGGATTGAGCAGTTCTTC. Protein: CASSDPGIEQFF.

This clonotype was counted between two and nine times. The V gene is TRBV18, the J gene TRBJ2-1, with TRBD2 as a possible D gene (6 bases). The germline gives CDR1 KGHSH, CDR2 LQKENI. There are 12 residues in the CDR3. V was clipped by 3 bases and J by 7 bases, with 7 bases between them. In nucleotides, the CDR3 is TGTGCCAGCTCACCGACTAGGAATGAGCAGTTCTTC. Encoded protein: CASSPTRNEQFF.

This clonotype showed up just a few times. This sequence joins TRBV7-2 and TRBJ2-3, with 9 nucleotides matching TRBD1. The V segment lost 3 bases and the J segment 0 bases; nucleotides outside the gene matches: 10. The CDR3 covers 18 residues. Germline lookup yields CDR1 SGHTA and CDR2 FQGNSA. The CDR3 DNA sequence: TGTGCCAGCAGCTTCGCCTTGACAGGGGGGACTAGCACAGATACGCAGTATTTT. It yields the protein CASSFALTGGTSTDTQYF. Together with reference TRBV7-2 and TRBJ2-3, the CDR3 gives the full variable domain: GAGVSQSPSNKVTEKGKDVELRCDPISGHTALYWYRQSLGQGLEFLIYFQGNSAPDKSGLPSDRFSAERTGGSVSTLTIQRTQQEDSAVYLCASSFALTGGTSTDTQYFGPGTRLTVL.